This passage covers 27 T cell receptor beta chains from one sample sequenced in a study of blood T cell repertoires in COVID-19. Data came from immunoSEQ multiplex PCR; TCRdb stores just in-frame clones and leaves some out. The data show about 250,000 clones, 88% seen once. Sequences were obtained from PBMCs or T cells enriched from blood (not recorded which). The receptors stem from a woman aged 45 to 65 who had recovered from COVID-19.

This chain links TRBV5-4 with TRBJ2-7; 13 bases map to TRBD2. After removal of 4 bases from V and 0 bases from J, the junction contained 4 bases not matched to a gene. This CDR3 is 16 amino acids long. Germline assignment: CDR1 SGHNT and CDR2 YYREEE (reference sequence). This CDR3 is CASSTGLAGDSYEQYF. DNA for the CDR3: TGTGCCAGCAGCACCGGACTAGCGGGAGACTCCTACGAGCAGTACTTC.

V is TRBV6-2 or TRBV6-3 and J is TRBJ2-2; no definite D call. Trimming left V 5 bases short and J 4 bases short, with 8 bases between. The CDR3 is made up of 13 amino acids. The V gene's germline CDR1 is MNHEY and CDR2 SVGEGT. CDR3 nucleotide sequence: TGTGCCAGCAGTCGACCGGGCACCGGGGAGCTGTTTTTT. Its protein is CASSRPGTGELFF.

This chain links TRBV5-1 with TRBJ2-5; D is ambiguous. Trimming cost V 0 bases and J 2 bases, with 8 bases left between them. The germline V gene has CDR1 SGHRS and CDR2 YFSETQ. The CDR3 consists of 14 residues. CDR3 in amino acids: CASSLAPPQETQYF. The CDR3 DNA reads as TGCGCCAGCAGCTTGGCCCCCCCTCAAGAGACCCAGTACTTC.

This chain joins TRBV18 and TRBJ2-4; 7 nucleotides agree with TRBD1. The CDR3 extends over 17 amino acids. CDR1 is KGHSH, CDR2 LQKENI, per germline. V shed 0 bases, J shed 0 bases, and the junction held 5 bases outside the gene matches. The chain's CDR3 is CASSPPGTAVAKNIQYF. The CDR3 region has the DNA TGTGCCAGCTCACCACCGGGGACAGCAGTAGCCAAAAACATTCAGTACTTC. The variable domain in full, completed from reference TRBV18 and TRBJ2-4, reads NAGVMQNPRHLVRRRGQEARLRCSPMKGHSHVYWYRQLPEEGLKFMVYLQKENIIDESGMPKERFSAEFPKEGPSILRIQQVVRGDSAAYFCASSPPGTAVAKNIQYFGAGTRLSVL.

The genes are TRBV10-3 and TRBJ2-1; TRBD2 agrees at 9 bases. V shed 0 bases and J 7 bases; nucleotides not matched to a gene: 1. CDR3 length: 14 residues. Germline V gene sequence: CDR1 ENHRY, CDR2 SYGVKD. CDR3 in amino acids: CAISESREGNEQFF. Written as DNA, the CDR3 is TGTGCCATCAGTGAGTCGCGGGAGGGGAATGAGCAGTTCTTC.

This chain uses TRBV5-1 with TRBJ1-2; 8 positions agree with TRBD1. This CDR3 is 16 amino acids long. From germline, CDR1 is SGHRS and CDR2 YFSETQ. V trimming: 0 bases; J trimming: 4 bases; junction bases outside the gene matches: 8. CDR3 loop: CASSLDGQGGIYGYTF. The CDR3 nucleotides are TGCGCCAGCAGCTTGGACGGACAGGGTGGAATCTATGGCTACACCTTC.

The J gene is TRBJ1-2, the V gene TRBV28; D is possibly TRBD1 (5 bases). CDR3 length: 14 amino acids. CDR1 is MDHEN, CDR2 SYDVKM, per germline. V was cut by 5 bases and J by 8 bases, with 18 bases left in between. The CDR3 DNA reads TGTGCCAGCAGTCTAACGTCGGGACTGGGAGGCTACACCTTC. Protein: CASSLTSGLGGYTF.

The chain couples TRBV10-3 to TRBJ1-4; a possible D gene is TRBD1 (5 bases). Germline CDR1 ENHRY, CDR2 SYGVKD. The CDR3 consists of 16 residues. The ends were cut back, 4 bases at V and 0 bases at J, with 12 bases in the middle. CDR3 sequence: CAISGTPFATNEKLFF. The CDR3 DNA is TGTGCCATCAGTGGGACACCTTTTGCAACTAATGAAAAACTGTTTTTT.

The chain employs TRBV4-3 and TRBJ2-2; D may be TRBD1 (6 bases). The V and J ends lost 0 bases and 5 bases respectively, with 16 bases between them. CDR1 is LGHNA and CDR2 is YSLEER in the germline V gene. CDR3 length equals 17 residues. This chain's CDR3 is CASSQETVGAGTGELFF. CDR3 in DNA: TGCGCCAGCAGCCAAGAGACGGTGGGGGCGGGTACCGGGGAGCTGTTTTTT.

The chain couples TRBV27 to TRBJ1-2; maybe TRBD1 (6 bases). Trimming pared 9 bases from V and 3 bases from J, leaving 20 bases between. Germline V CDR1 and CDR2: MNHEY, SMNVEV (reference sequence). The CDR3 has 15 amino acids. The CDR3 region is CASSLRDTGHYGYTF. The CDR3 coding sequence is TGTGCCAGTTCCTTGCGAGACACAGGGCACTATGGCTACACCTTC.

The chain employs TRBV3-1 (or the pseudogene TRBV3-2) and TRBJ1-3; weak D call: TRBD1 (6 bases). The CDR3 has 17 amino acids. V lost 6 bases to trimming and J lost 6 bases, with 24 bases between them. Per germline, CDR1 LGHDT and CDR2 YNNKEL (reference sequence). Here the CDR3 reads CASSPKNFRGSVNTIYF. The CDR3 region has the DNA TGTGCCAGCAGTCCTAAAAACTTCAGGGGTAGCGTAAACACCATATATTTT.

V is TRBV5-1 and J is TRBJ2-5; the D gene is possibly TRBD1 (6 bases). Germline lookup yields CDR1 SGHRS and CDR2 YFSETQ. The CDR3 is 14 amino acids. Trimming took 4 bases from V and 2 from J, leaving 12 bases between them. The CDR3 protein is CASSVDRPQETQYF. The CDR3 nucleotides read TGCGCCAGCAGCGTAGACAGGCCACAAGAGACCCAGTACTTC. The complete variable domain, with remaining parts taken from reference TRBV5-1 and TRBJ2-5, reads KAGVTQTPRYLIKTRGQQVTLSCSPISGHRSVSWYQQTPGQGLQFLFEYFSETQRNKGNFPGRFSGRQFSNSRSEMNVSTLELGDSALYLCASSVDRPQETQYFGPGTRLLVL.

The genes are TRBV4-3 and TRBJ2-2; tentative D call: TRBD2 (5 bases). Trimming took 1 base from V and 6 from J, leaving 6 bases between them. CDR3 length: 13 residues. CDR1 and CDR2 from the germline V gene are LGHNA and YSLEER. This CDR3 is CASSQVGAGELFF. DNA of the CDR3: TGCGCCAGCAGCCAAGTCGGGGCCGGGGAGCTGTTTTTT.

The chain is built from TRBV28 and TRBJ1-5, with 8 bases that match TRBD1. Germline CDR1 and CDR2: MDHEN and SYDVKM. V was clipped by 10 bases and J by 7 bases; unmatched bases: 6. CDR3 size: 12 residues. The CDR3 DNA is TGTGCCACCAGGACAGGGAGCCAGCCCCAGCATTTT. Amino acids: CATRTGSQPQHF.

The chain couples TRBV15 to TRBJ2-1, with 16 bases that match TRBD2. Trimming at V came to 3 bases and at J to 7 bases, leaving 3 bases not matched to a gene. The length of the CDR3 is 16 residues. Germline V gives CDR1 LNHNV, CDR2 YYDKDF (reference sequence). The CDR3 region is CATSRGLAGGPNEQFF. CDR3 in DNA: TGTGCCACCAGCAGGGGACTAGCGGGAGGGCCAAATGAGCAGTTCTTC.

The V gene is TRBV9, the J gene TRBJ1-3, with D unresolved. The CDR3 runs 12 residues. V lost 3 bases and J lost 4, with 5 bases in between. Germline assignment: CDR1 SGDLS and CDR2 YYNGEE. The CDR3 sequence is CASSETGNTIYF. CDR3 nucleotide sequence: TGTGCCAGCAGCGAGACAGGAAACACCATATATTTT.

V gene TRBV4-3 combines with J gene TRBJ2-1; 7 nucleotides align to TRBD2. This CDR3 has 14 amino acids. The germline gives CDR1 LGHNA, CDR2 YSLEER. After removal of 6 bases from V and 8 bases from J, the junction contained 10 bases not matched to a gene. This chain's CDR3 is CASRERLAKDEQFF. CDR3 bases: TGCGCCAGCAGAGAAAGACTAGCTAAGGATGAGCAGTTCTTC.

The DNA of the CDR3 is TGTGCCAGCAGCTTAGTTGCGGGAGAAAGGAATGAGCAGTTCTTC. This codes for CASSLVAGERNEQFF. The rearrangement joins TRBV7-8 to TRBJ2-1, with 7 bases fitting TRBD2. Germline trimming cut 1 base from V and 7 bases from J; bases unmatched to any gene: 7. The CDR3 contains 15 residues. Germline values: CDR1 SGHVS, CDR2 FQNEAQ.

The V and J genes are TRBV15 and TRBJ1-6; perhaps TRBD1 as D (5 bases). Trimming took 0 bases from V and 1 from J, leaving 13 bases between them. The length of the CDR3 is 18 residues. Per germline, CDR1 LNHNV and CDR2 YYDKDF (reference sequence). The CDR3 coding sequence is TGTGCCACCAGCAGAGAATACTCCAGGGTTTCCTATAATTCACCCCTCCACTTT. Residues: CATSREYSRVSYNSPLHF.

The V call is TRBV6-1, the J call TRBJ2-1; 13 bases map to TRBD2. Germline CDR1 and CDR2: MNHNS and SASEGT. The V gene end was trimmed by 3 bases and the J gene end by 8 bases; junction bases not matched to a gene: 7. The CDR3 totals 16 residues. This CDR3 reads CASSELRTSGSDEQFF. In DNA form, the CDR3 reads TGTGCCAGCAGTGAGCTCCGGACTAGCGGGAGCGATGAGCAGTTCTTC.

This chain joins TRBV28 and TRBJ1-2; D perhaps matches TRBD1 (6 bases). The CDR3 is made up of 14 amino acids. V lost 6 bases and J lost 2, with 13 bases in between. Germline CDR1 reads MDHEN; CDR2 reads SYDVKM. The CDR3 reads CASSLRQENYGYTF. CDR3 bases: TGTGCCAGCAGCCTTAGACAGGAGAACTATGGCTACACCTTC.

The table lists this clone with a count of one. This chain joins TRBV28 and TRBJ1-4; the match to TRBD1 covers 11 bases. J lost 7 bases, V lost 6 bases, and 7 bases had no gene match. CDR3 length equals 15 residues. In germline, CDR1 is MDHEN, CDR2 SYDVKM. DNA of the CDR3: TGTGCCAGCAGAATCGCCGGGACAGGGGGTGAAAAACTGTTTTTT. This encodes CASRIAGTGGEKLFF.

CDR3 DNA sequence: TGTGCCAGCAGCGACACATTCGACACAGATACGCAGTATTTT. Protein product: CASSDTFDTDTQYF. The chain carries TRBV9 and TRBJ2-3; no clear D gene. Germline-derived CDR1 and CDR2 are SGDLS and YYNGEE. The CDR3 is made up of 14 amino acids. V gave up 3 bases and J gave up 2 bases, with 10 bases separating them.

The chain recombines TRBV21-1 with TRBJ2-7; whether TRBD1, the table's D call, matches the DNA was not checked. TRBV21-1 is annotated as a pseudogene. The CDR3 consists of 14 residues. As DNA, the CDR3 is TGTGCCAGCCCACCCACGGACAGTCTCTACGAGCAGTACTTC. Translation gives CASPPTDSLYEQYF.

The chain combines TRBV18 with TRBJ1-1, with D maybe TRBD1 (5 bases). Per germline, CDR1 KGHSH and CDR2 LQKENI. The CDR3 has 14 residues. Trimming shortened V by 2 bases and J by 6 bases, and 13 bases separated the two germline ends. CDR3 sequence (DNA): TGTGCCAGCTCACCAATGCAGGGAGGTGCTGAAGCTTTCTTT. Amino acids: CASSPMQGGAEAFF.

V and J are TRBV11-2 and TRBJ1-3; TRBD1 matches at 7 bases. Germline V lookup: CDR1 SGHAT, CDR2 FQNNGV. The CDR3 runs to 15 residues. The junction had 4 bases not matched to a gene; V was cut back by 4 bases and J by 1 base. CDR3: CASSSFRGSGNTIYF. In nucleotides, the CDR3 is TGTGCCAGCAGCTCCTTCAGGGGGTCTGGAAACACCATATATTTT. The full variable domain, its missing parts supplied by reference TRBV11-2 and TRBJ1-3, is EAGVAQSPRYKIIEKRQSVAFWCNPISGHATLYWYQQILGQGPKLLIQFQNNGVVDDSQLPKDRFSAERLKGVDSTLKIQPAKLEDSAVYLCASSSFRGSGNTIYFGEGSWLTVV.

This clone appeared a single time. The chain is built from TRBV7-9 and TRBJ1-1, with TRBD1 matching over 8 bases. V dropped 6 bases and J dropped 0; count of bases not matched to a gene: 9. The CDR3 consists of 16 residues. From germline, CDR1 is SEHNR and CDR2 FQNEAQ (reference sequence). Here the CDR3 reads CASSFPGGPMNTEAFF. CDR3 DNA sequence: TGTGCCAGCAGTTTCCCAGGGGGCCCCATGAACACTGAAGCTTTCTTT.